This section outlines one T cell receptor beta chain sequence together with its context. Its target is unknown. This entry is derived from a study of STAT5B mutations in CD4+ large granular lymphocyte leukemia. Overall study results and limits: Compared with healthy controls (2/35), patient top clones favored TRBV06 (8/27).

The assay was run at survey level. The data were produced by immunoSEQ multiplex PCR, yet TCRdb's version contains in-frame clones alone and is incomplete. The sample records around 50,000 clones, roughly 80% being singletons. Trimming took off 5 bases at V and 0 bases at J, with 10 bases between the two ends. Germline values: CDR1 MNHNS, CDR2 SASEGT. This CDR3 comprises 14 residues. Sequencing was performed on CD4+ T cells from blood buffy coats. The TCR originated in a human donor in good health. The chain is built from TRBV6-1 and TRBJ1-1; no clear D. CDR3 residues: CASSLDTVNTEAFF. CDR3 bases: TGTGCCAGCAGTCTAGACACGGTGAACACTGAAGCTTTCTTT.